One sample yielded the 9 T cell receptor beta chains listed below, sequenced in a study of T cells in localized non-small cell lung cancer. TCRdb's table, derived via immunoSEQ multiplex PCR, lists solely in-frame clones and lacks some. The data show 70,000 to 95,000 clones, approximately 91% seen once. The sample here was PBMCs, taken before any cancer treatment. These receptors came from a woman aged 35 to 70 with stage II squamous cell lung carcinoma.

V is TRBV30 and J is TRBJ2-6; D gene ambiguous. The ends were cut back, 3 bases at V and 2 bases at J, with 8 bases in the middle. This CDR3 comprises 14 residues. The germline V gene encodes CDR1 GTSNPN and CDR2 SVGIG (reference sequence). The CDR3 nucleotides are TGTGCCTGGAGAGCCGCAGCTGGGGCCAACGTCCTGACTTTC. Its protein is CAWRAAAGANVLTF. The whole variable domain, filled in from reference TRBV30 and TRBJ2-6, reads SQTIHQWPATLVQPVGSPLSLECTVEGTSNPNLYWYRQAAGRGLQLLFYSVGIGQISSEVPQNLSASRPQDRQFILSSKKLLLSDSGFYLCAWRAAAGANVLTFGAGSRLTVL.

V is TRBV5-1 and J is TRBJ1-3; 7 positions match TRBD1. Germline CDR1 reads SGHRS; CDR2 reads YFSETQ. The CDR3 is 15 amino acids. Trimming took 0 bases from V and 3 from J; bases not matched to a gene: 3. CDR3 residues: CASSLDRQGGNTIYF. CDR3 nucleotides: TGCGCCAGCAGCTTGGATCGACAGGGTGGAAACACCATATATTTT.

The chain recombines TRBV6-5 with TRBJ2-6; D remains ambiguous. The V end was cut by 6 bases, the J end by 1 base, with 7 bases between. The CDR3 runs to 14 residues. The germline V gene has CDR1 MNHEY and CDR2 SVGAGI. The CDR3 DNA reads as TGTGCCAGCAGCTATAGATCTGGGGCCAACGTCCTGACTTTC. This codes for CASSYRSGANVLTF.

This sequence joins TRBV19 and TRBJ1-1, with D maybe TRBD1 (5 bases). CDR1 is LNHDA and CDR2 is SQIVND in the germline V gene (reference sequence). Trimming took off 5 bases at V and 0 bases at J, with 10 bases between the two ends. This CDR3 is built from 14 residues. CDR3 in amino acids: CASSHGTVNTEAFF. The CDR3 DNA follows: TGTGCCAGTAGTCACGGGACGGTGAACACTGAAGCTTTCTTT. The whole variable domain, filled in from reference TRBV19 and TRBJ1-1, reads DGGITQSPKYLFRKEGQNVTLSCEQNLNHDAMYWYRQDPGQGLRLIYYSQIVNDFQKGDIAEGYSVSREKKESFPLTVTSAQKNPTAFYLCASSHGTVNTEAFFGQGTRLTVV.

This chain connects TRBV28 to TRBJ1-2; 9 nucleotides line up with TRBD1. CDR3 length: 19 amino acids. V shed 7 bases, J shed 6 bases, and the junction held 24 bases outside the gene matches. CDR1 and CDR2 from the germline V gene are MDHEN and SYDVKM. CDR3: CASILGRPHYRGLRNGYTF. CDR3 bases: TGTGCCAGCATTCTTGGTAGGCCCCATTACAGGGGGCTCAGGAATGGCTACACCTTC.

V usage is TRBV5-6 and J usage is TRBJ1-5, with D maybe TRBD1 (5 bases). Deletions cut 6 bases from V and 4 bases from J, with 17 bases between. The germline CDR1 and CDR2 sequences are SGHDT and YYEEEE. The CDR3 runs to 15 residues. CDR3 DNA: TGTGCCAGCACCTCCTGGGGGAGTTTAAATCAGCCCCAGCATTTT. As protein: CASTSWGSLNQPQHF.

The chain couples TRBV18 to TRBJ1-1, with 8 bases lining up with TRBD1. The germline V gene has CDR1 KGHSH and CDR2 LQKENI. The trim removed 3 bases at V and 5 bases at J, leaving 5 bases unmatched. The CDR3 consists of 14 residues. The CDR3 nucleotides are TGTGCCAGCTCACCCGGACAGGGCTGGACTGAAGCTTTCTTT. Protein sequence: CASSPGQGWTEAFF. The full variable domain, in which reference TRBV18 and TRBJ1-1 provide the parts outside the CDR3, is NAGVMQNPRHLVRRRGQEARLRCSPMKGHSHVYWYRQLPEEGLKFMVYLQKENIIDESGMPKERFSAEFPKEGPSILRIQQVVRGDSAAYFCASSPGQGWTEAFFGQGTRLTVV.

The chain uses TRBV10-2 and TRBJ1-5; D perhaps matches TRBD1 (5 bases). Per germline, CDR1 WSHSY and CDR2 SAAADI. V was clipped by 3 bases and J by 2 bases, with 11 bases between them. This CDR3 has 15 residues. The CDR3 is CASSEGVSGNQPQHF. The CDR3 coding sequence is TGCGCCAGCAGTGAAGGGGTCTCGGGCAATCAGCCCCAGCATTTT.

The chain has TRBV29-1 and TRBJ1-5; 7 bases match TRBD1. This CDR3 has 12 residues. Trimming cost V 7 bases and J 4 bases; bases outside gene matches: 4. Germline-derived CDR1 and CDR2 are SQVTM and ANQGSEA. CDR3 bases: TGCAGCGCTGGGACAGAGAATCAGCCCCAGCATTTT. Its translation: CSAGTENQPQHF.